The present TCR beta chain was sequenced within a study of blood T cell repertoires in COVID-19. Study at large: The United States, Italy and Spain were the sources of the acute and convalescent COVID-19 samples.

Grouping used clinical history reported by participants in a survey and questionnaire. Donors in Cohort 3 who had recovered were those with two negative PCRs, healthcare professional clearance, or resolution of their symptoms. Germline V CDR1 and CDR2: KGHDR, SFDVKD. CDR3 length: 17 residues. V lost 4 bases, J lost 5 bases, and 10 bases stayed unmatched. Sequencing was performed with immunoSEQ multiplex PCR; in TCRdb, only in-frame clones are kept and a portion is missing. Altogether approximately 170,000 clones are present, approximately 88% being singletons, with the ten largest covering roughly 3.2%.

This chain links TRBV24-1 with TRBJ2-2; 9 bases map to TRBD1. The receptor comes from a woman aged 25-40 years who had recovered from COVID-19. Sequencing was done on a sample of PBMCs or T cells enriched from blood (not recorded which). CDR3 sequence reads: CATSDVLGQGSTGELFF. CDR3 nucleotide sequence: TGTGCCACCAGTGACGTCTTGGGACAGGGTTCGACCGGGGAGCTGTTTTTT.